Listed here are 15 T cell receptor beta chains from one sample, sequenced in a study of cytomegalovirus exposure and HLA in healthy donors. This PCR relied on a set of 60 Vbeta primers and 13 Jbeta primers. Method: immunoSEQ multiplex PCR; TCRdb's copy keeps in-frame clones and lacks some. The data show 30,000 to 40,000 clones, about 60% seen once. The specimen was PBMCs. These receptors were collected from a man in his forties or fifties in good health and CMV-seropositive.

V is TRBV6-6 and J is TRBJ1-5, with a weak D call TRBD1 (6 bases). Looked up from germline, CDR1 is MNHNY and CDR2 is SVGAGI (reference sequence). Between the trimmed V and J ends, which lost 7 bases and 4 bases, there was a span of 11 bases. The CDR3 contains 13 residues. The CDR3: CASTDRSNQPQHF. The CDR3 DNA reads as TGTGCCAGCACCGACAGGTCTAATCAGCCCCAGCATTTT.

This chain joins TRBV2 and TRBJ2-6; D might be TRBD2 (5 bases). Germline CDR1 reads SNHLY; CDR2 reads FYNNEI. The CDR3 loop spans 13 amino acids. Trimming took 8 bases from V and 3 from J, leaving 8 bases between them. The CDR3 here is CASGGSGANVLTF. The CDR3 DNA sequence: TGTGCCAGCGGAGGTAGTGGGGCCAACGTCCTGACTTTC.

The rearrangement joins TRBV6-5 to TRBJ1-2, with D maybe TRBD1 (5 bases). This CDR3 spans 12 amino acids. Germline V gene sequence: CDR1 MNHEY, CDR2 SVGAGI. Trimming cost V 9 bases and J 0 bases, with 8 bases left between them. CDR3 nucleotide sequence: TGTGCCAGTAGACAGACTAACTATGGCTACACCTTC. Its protein is CASRQTNYGYTF.

This clone has just a few counts. The chain carries TRBV6-5 and TRBJ2-3; 7 positions match TRBD2. The CDR3 is made up of 16 amino acids. Per the germline V gene, CDR1 is MNHEY and CDR2 is SVGAGI. The J segment lost 4 bases and the V segment lost 0 bases, leaving 7 bases of the junction unmatched. CDR3 in DNA: TGTGCCAGCAGTTACTCTGCGGGAGAGGTCTCAGATACGCAGTATTTT. As protein: CASSYSAGEVSDTQYF.

This chain connects TRBV6-1 to TRBJ2-7, with TRBD2 matching 9 bases. Germline assignment: CDR1 MNHNS and CDR2 SASEGT. This CDR3 is built from 15 residues. With V trimmed by 0 bases and J by 0 bases, 0 bases remained unmatched. CDR3 coding DNA: TGTGCCAGCAGTGAAGCTAGCGGGAGCTCCTACGAGCAGTACTTC. This translates into CASSEASGSSYEQYF.

This clone came up a few times. The chain links TRBV6-5 to TRBJ2-4; TRBD2 is a possible D gene (7 bases). The CDR3 sequence is 12 residues long. Trimming stripped 6 bases from V and 5 bases from J, with 8 bases between. CDR1 and CDR2 (germline): MNHEY, SVGAGI. The CDR3 region has the DNA TGTGCCAGCAGAGGGGGGGAAAACATTCAGTACTTC. This encodes CASRGGENIQYF.

The genes are TRBV30 and TRBJ2-7, with TRBD1 matching 7 bases. This CDR3 is 11 amino acids long. Looked up from germline, CDR1 is GTSNPN and CDR2 is SVGIG (reference sequence). V gave up 5 bases and J gave up 3 bases; unmatched junction bases: 1. The CDR3 region is CAWHRGYEQYF. For the CDR3, the DNA is TGTGCCTGGCACAGGGGCTACGAGCAGTACTTC.

This chain links TRBV29-1 with TRBJ1-1; possible D gene TRBD1, 5 bases. CDR1 and CDR2 (germline): SQVTM, ANQGSEA. The V end was cut by 7 bases, the J end by 1 base, with 10 bases between. There are 12 residues in the CDR3. The CDR3 DNA follows: TGCAGCGGGGGGACTTCGAACACTGAAGCTTTCTTT. Translating gives CSGGTSNTEAFF.

CDR3 bases: TGTGCCAGCAGACTGGGAGGCAATTTGAACACTGAAGCTTTCTTT. As protein: CASRLGGNLNTEAFF. The J gene is TRBJ1-1, the V gene TRBV6-1; D is uncertain. Trimming pared 6 bases from V and 0 bases from J, leaving 14 bases between. CDR1 MNHNS and CDR2 SASEGT come from the germline V gene. CDR3 size: 15 residues.

This rearrangement joins TRBV6-6 to TRBJ2-7; 10 bases agree with TRBD2. V lost 6 bases to trimming and J lost 3 bases; unmatched junction nucleotides: 2. This CDR3 spans 13 amino acids. Germline lookup yields CDR1 MNHNY and CDR2 SVGAGI (reference sequence). DNA for the CDR3: TGTGCCAGCAGGCCTAGCGGGAGCTACGAGCAGTACTTC. Protein sequence: CASRPSGSYEQYF.

This clone has a handful of counts. V gene TRBV5-1 combines with J gene TRBJ2-3; the D is unclear. This CDR3 contains 13 residues. Trimming removed 4 bases from V and 4 bases from J, with 10 bases in between. Germline loops: CDR1 SGHRS, CDR2 YFSETQ. Written as DNA, the CDR3 is TGCGCCAGCAGCCGAAACGGAGCAGATACGCAGTATTTT. Residues: CASSRNGADTQYF.

Comments on this clone: The junction differs from germline at one of its ends, possibly a read error. This rearrangement joins TRBV5-1 to TRBJ1-2; 7 bases map to TRBD1. The length of the CDR3 is 13 residues. CDR1 and CDR2 (germline): SGHRS, YFSETQ. DNA for the CDR3: TGCGCCAGCAGCTGGACAGGAGACTATGGCTACACTTTC. It translates to CASSWTGDYGYTF.

The rearrangement uses TRBV27 and TRBJ2-7, with 10 bases fitting TRBD2. CDR3 size: 14 residues. The ends lost 4 bases at V and 5 bases at J; junction bases unmatched: 5. The germline gives CDR1 MNHEY, CDR2 SMNVEV (reference sequence). DNA of the CDR3: TGTGCCAGCAGTTACCTAGCGGGAGTCAACGAGCAGTACTTC. Protein sequence: CASSYLAGVNEQYF.

The chain joins TRBV5-1 to TRBJ2-7, with 7 bases that match TRBD2. The CDR3 length is 14 residues. Germline V gene data show CDR1 as SGHRS and CDR2 as YFSETQ. V shed 0 bases, J shed 5 bases, and the junction held 5 bases outside the gene matches. The CDR3 loop is CASSLGGGLHEQYF. CDR3 sequence (DNA): TGCGCCAGCAGCTTGGGGGGGGGTCTTCACGAGCAGTACTTC. Complete variable domain (other parts from reference TRBV5-1 and TRBJ2-7): KAGVTQTPRYLIKTRGQQVTLSCSPISGHRSVSWYQQTPGQGLQFLFEYFSETQRNKGNFPGRFSGRQFSNSRSEMNVSTLELGDSALYLCASSLGGGLHEQYFGPGTRLTVT.

This clone was found a few times. This chain uses TRBV6-5 with TRBJ1-6; D may be TRBD1 (6 bases). V was shortened by 6 bases and J by 5 bases, with 14 bases between the two germline ends. Germline loops: CDR1 MNHEY, CDR2 SVGAGI. The CDR3 is 15 residues long. The CDR3 DNA is TGTGCCAGCAGGGGAACAGGGATTAATAATTCACCCCTCCACTTT. Amino acid sequence: CASRGTGINNSPLHF.